These 8 T cell receptor beta chains were all obtained from the same sample, sequenced in a study of spatial heterogeneity in lung cancer. TCRdb analysed the 5' RACE reads with MiXCR anew, one entry per CDR3 protein. The data show around 47,000 distinct CDR3 sequences, around 7% seen once. Documented time point: blood at routine non-recurrence follow-up after resection. In each case, whole RNA from tumor, nontumor lung or frozen PBMC was sequenced unsorted. The sequenced sample was PBMCs, obtained at follow-up. These receptors all come from a female donor with early-stage non-small cell lung cancer.

The genes are TRBV18 and TRBJ1-1; 9 nucleotides agree with TRBD1. V was pared by 8 bases and J by 0 bases, with 7 bases of the junction left unmatched. CDR1 and CDR2 from the germline V gene are KGHSH and LQKENI. The CDR3 is 15 amino acids. The CDR3 region is CASPPGTGMNTEAFF. For the CDR3, the DNA is TGTGCCAGCCCCCCCGGGACAGGGATGAACACTGAAGCTTTCTTT.

DNA of the CDR3: TGTGCCAGCAGTGAGCGCTCTGGGAGACGGAACTCTGGAAACACCATATATTTT. Translation gives CASSERSGRRNSGNTIYF. This chain connects TRBV2 to TRBJ1-3, with unresolved D. CDR3 length equals 18 residues. V lost 3 bases and J 0 bases, leaving 18 bases between the germline ends. Germline loops: CDR1 SNHLY, CDR2 FYNNEI.

This clonotype was seen repeatedly, ten times or more. The V gene is TRBV21-1, the J gene TRBJ1-2; no DNA check was done on the table's D call, TRBD1. TRBV21-1 is a pseudogene locus. The CDR3 spans 14 residues. CDR3 nucleotides: TGTGCCAGCAGCACGACAGGTTGGGACTATGGCTACACCTTC. Protein product: CASSTTGWDYGYTF.

This clonotype has more than one count but fewer than ten. The chain links TRBV7-9 to TRBJ2-3; maybe TRBD1 (5 bases). This CDR3 comprises 16 residues. Germline lookup yields CDR1 SEHNR and CDR2 FQNEAQ (reference sequence). Deletions cut 5 bases from V and 0 bases from J, with 15 bases between. The CDR3 is CASSAGPSGSTDTQYF. DNA of the CDR3: TGTGCCAGCAGCGCCGGGCCCTCAGGGAGCACAGATACGCAGTATTTT. Full variable domain (outside the CDR3, taken from reference TRBV7-9 and TRBJ2-3): DTGVSQNPRHKITKRGQNVTFRCDPISEHNRLYWYRQTLGQGPEFLTYFQNEAQLEKSRLLSDRFSAERPKGSFSTLEIQRTEQGDSAMYLCASSAGPSGSTDTQYFGPGTRLTVL.

The chain uses TRBV11-2 and TRBJ1-2; D gene unclear. Trimming shortened V by 3 bases and J by 4 bases, and 15 bases separated the two germline ends. The germline gives CDR1 SGHAT, CDR2 FQNNGV. The CDR3 runs 15 residues. The CDR3 sequence: CASSFTARAFYGYTF. The DNA for the CDR3 is TGTGCCAGCAGCTTTACAGCTCGAGCGTTCTATGGCTACACCTTC.

This clonotype was seen only a few times. V is TRBV7-9 and J is TRBJ1-6; weak D call: TRBD1 (5 bases). The CDR3 totals 16 residues. Trimming stripped 4 bases from V and 7 bases from J, with 17 bases between. Per germline, CDR1 SEHNR and CDR2 FQNEAQ (reference sequence). In nucleotides, the CDR3 is TGTGCCAGCAGCTCAAGCTGGGACCTCCCAAATTCACCCCTCCACTTT. Amino acids: CASSSSWDLPNSPLHF.

This clonotype was picked up many times. The chain recombines TRBV7-2 with TRBJ2-1; 12 positions match TRBD2. In germline, CDR1 is SGHTA, CDR2 FQGNSA. Trimming took 3 bases from V and 10 from J; bases not matched to a gene: 4. The CDR3 consists of 14 residues. The CDR3 sequence is CASSFLAGGTEQFF. The CDR3 nucleotides are TGTGCCAGCAGCTTTCTAGCGGGGGGGACCGAGCAGTTCTTC.

Ten or more counts support this clonotype. The CDR3 bases are TGTGCCAGCAGTGAAGTCCCGAACACTGAAGCTTTCTTT. Translated, it gives CASSEVPNTEAFF. The chain uses TRBV2 and TRBJ1-1; D gene ambiguous. This CDR3 comprises 13 residues. Germline V gene data show CDR1 as SNHLY and CDR2 as FYNNEI. Trimming left V 1 base short and J 1 base short, with 4 bases between.